This paragraph reports one T cell receptor beta chain. The clone's antigen remains unknown. Base qualities are not provided; no much larger clone lies one nucleotide away. Library preparation employed 5' RACE. Sequenced on an Illumina HiSeq 2000. A universal primer binding site was introduced by template switching, and a unique molecular identifier was present in the final cDNA, enabling accurate counting of TCR cDNA molecules. First-strand cDNA for TCR alpha and beta chains was synthesized from specific primers in the conserved constant-segment region. To control for contamination, each cDNA library was double barcoded with a SMART-Mk sample barcode plus Illumina barcodes. TruSeq adapter sequences and Illumina sample barcodes were added in two successive PCR steps. TCR alpha and beta cDNA libraries were sequenced on the Illumina HiSeq platform with custom primers. Regarding the original processing steps: Unique molecular identifiers were extracted from raw reads with MiGEC, and CDR3 positions were determined with MiXCR. Recombination models were inferred per individual with the repgenHMM and IGoR tools using an EM algorithm. Shared clonotypes were analyzed with the tcR package in R, and sharing was normalized by the product of cloneset sizes. Out-of-frame nonproductive sequences were analyzed to study raw recombination free of thymic and clonal selection effects. TCRdb itself trimmed the public reads at Q25 with fastp, ran MiXCR and retained productive beta chains. For every CDR3 protein sequence, its rows merge into one entry that carries the most common genes and DNA. The V and J calls here are based on TCRdb, not the publication. The sample records 300,000 to 400,000 distinct CDR3 sequences, roughly 9% of which are singletons. The ten largest account for 8% to 9.5% of the sample.

This specimen belongs to a study of identical twins (dated by TCRdb to 2016 to 2017). Background on the whole study: The study deep-sequenced TCR alpha and beta repertoires from monozygotic twins, unrelated adults of various ages and cord blood to test whether fetal clonotypes persist. To rule out contamination, replicate twin experiments were performed at different times with different library preparation protocols.

Every donor was a healthy Caucasian. Three unrelated non-twin adults were additionally sequenced: a male aged 18 to 30, a male aged 50 to 60 and a female aged 50 to 60. Miltenyi CD45RO+ enrichment and human naive T-cell isolation kits were used to isolate memory (CD45RO+) and naive T cells from PBMC. Points the paper makes about the study in general: Recombination models systematically underestimated out-of-frame TCR alpha sharing in monozygotic twins but agreed with sharing between unrelated individuals. Invariant T cells such as MAIT and iNKT could partly confound zero-insertion analyses, though diverse VJ usage argued against this for most clonotypes. Excess twin sharing in beta out-of-frame sequences was weaker because fewer shared sequences lowered the signal-to-noise ratio. Abundant cord blood beta clonotypes had fewer insertions, young adult naive repertoires showed a similar but weaker trend, and memory repertoires showed no such trend. Because the same donors could not be followed over many years, conclusions were based on cross-sectional statistical analysis. Compared with coincidental sharing between unrelated individuals, an excess of low generation-probability sequences was observed among out-of-frame TCR alpha sequences shared between twins.

CDR1 and CDR2 (KGHSH, LQKENI) derive from the germline V gene. The junction carries 20 bases between V and J, which are trimmed by 5 bases and 0 bases respectively. The CDR3 holds 18 amino acids from the cysteine to the phenylalanine. CDR3 DNA is the only sequence kept; it has 54 bases, read in frame from the first base. Rearrangement joined TRBV18 to TRBJ2-1, and TRBD2 may be the D gene, going by 6 matching bases. The clonotype was recovered from a woman aged 45-59 years in good health. Material for sequencing was naive T cells sorted from blood. In light of the paper, this sample's cell subset or site label describes: cells isolated with a human naive T-cell isolation kit. The bases read TGTGCCAGCTCAAGGACGGGAGCGGGTGAGAGCTCCTACAATGAGCAGTTCTTC. It is translated as CASSRTGAGESSYNEQFF.